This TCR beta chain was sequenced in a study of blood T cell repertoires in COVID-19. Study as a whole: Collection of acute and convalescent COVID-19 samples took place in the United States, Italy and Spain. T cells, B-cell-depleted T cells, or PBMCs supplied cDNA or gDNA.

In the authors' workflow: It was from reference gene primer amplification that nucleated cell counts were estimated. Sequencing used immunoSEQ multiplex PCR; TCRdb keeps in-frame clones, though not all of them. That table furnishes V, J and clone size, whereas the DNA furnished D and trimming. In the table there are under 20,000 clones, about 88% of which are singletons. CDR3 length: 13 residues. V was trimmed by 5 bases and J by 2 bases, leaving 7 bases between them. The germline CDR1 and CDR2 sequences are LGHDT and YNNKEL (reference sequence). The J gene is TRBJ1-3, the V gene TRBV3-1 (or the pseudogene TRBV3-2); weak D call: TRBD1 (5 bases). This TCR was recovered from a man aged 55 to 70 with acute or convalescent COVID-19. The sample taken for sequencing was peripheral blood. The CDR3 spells CASSYRTGNTIYF. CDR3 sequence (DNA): TGTGCCAGCAGCTACAGGACTGGAAACACCATATATTTT.